What follows are 9 T cell receptor beta chains derived from one specimen sequenced in a study of cytomegalovirus exposure and HLA in healthy donors. Use of 60 Vbeta and 13 Jbeta primers characterized the PCR. Clones were read by immunoSEQ multiplex PCR, and TCRdb kept only the in-frame ones, dropping some. The table records approximately 160,000 clones, over 75% of them present only once. Sequenced input: PBMCs. All receptors derive from a woman aged 25-40 years in good health and CMV-seronegative.

V and J are TRBV7-2 and TRBJ1-5, with D possibly TRBD1 on 5 matching bases. The CDR3 extends over 15 amino acids. Germline loops: CDR1 SGHTA, CDR2 FQGNSA. Trimming cost V 4 bases and J 6 bases, with 16 bases left between them. CDR3 sequence reads: CASSSLGQVGQPQHF. The CDR3 DNA reads TGTGCCAGCAGCTCCCTGGGGCAGGTCGGTCAGCCCCAGCATTTT. Combining the CDR3 with reference TRBV7-2 and TRBJ1-5 gives the whole variable domain GAGVSQSPSNKVTEKGKDVELRCDPISGHTALYWYRQSLGQGLEFLIYFQGNSAPDKSGLPSDRFSAERTGGSVSTLTIQRTQQEDSAVYLCASSSLGQVGQPQHFGDGTRLSIL.

This clone was seen a single time. The V and J genes are TRBV10-3 and TRBJ1-2, with unresolved D. Deletions cut 3 bases from V and 0 bases from J, with 11 bases between. CDR1 ENHRY and CDR2 SYGVKD come from the germline V gene. The CDR3 extends over 15 amino acids. The CDR3 DNA sequence: TGTGCCATCAGTGAAACCGCCAGGACTAACTATGGCTACACCTTC. Amino acid sequence: CAISETARTNYGYTF.

The J gene is TRBJ1-1, the V gene TRBV30; TRBD1 matches at 8 bases. Germline V CDR1 and CDR2: GTSNPN, SVGIG (reference sequence). J gave up 6 bases and V 1 base, and 7 bases lay outside the gene matches. The CDR3 consists of 14 residues. The CDR3 DNA reads TGTGCCTGGAGTGATTACAGGGGGGTTGCTGAAGCTTTCTTT. Translated: CAWSDYRGVAEAFF.

This clone appeared once. The chain joins TRBV7-6 to TRBJ1-4, with TRBD1 as a possible D gene (6 bases). With 1 base removed from V and 6 bases from J, the gap between germline ends came to 12 bases. Germline CDR1 SGHVS, CDR2 FNYEAQ. The CDR3 runs to 15 residues. The CDR3 DNA reads TGTGCCAGCAGCTTAGGAGGGGGACCCTATGAAAAACTGTTTTTT. Its protein is CASSLGGGPYEKLFF. The whole variable domain, remainder taken from reference TRBV7-6 and TRBJ1-4, is GAGVSQSPRYKVTKRGQDVALRCDPISGHVSLYWYRQALGQGPEFLTYFNYEAQQDKSGLPNDRFSAERPEGSISTLTIQRTEQRDSAMYRCASSLGGGPYEKLFFGSGTQLSVL.

The chain employs TRBV28 and TRBJ1-5, with D tentatively TRBD1 (5 bases). CDR3 length equals 15 residues. Per germline, CDR1 MDHEN and CDR2 SYDVKM. V was shortened by 5 bases and J by 0 bases, with 11 bases between the two germline ends. The CDR3 sequence is CASSRGLYSNQPQHF. CDR3 DNA sequence: TGTGCCAGCAGTCGGGGACTCTATAGCAATCAGCCCCAGCATTTT.

The chain couples TRBV12-5 to TRBJ1-5; possible D gene TRBD1, 5 bases. In germline, CDR1 is LGHNT, CDR2 FRNRAP. V was clipped by 1 base and J by 9 bases, with 7 bases between them. The CDR3 runs to 12 residues. The CDR3 nucleotides are TGTGCTAGTGGTTTGGGTACAGGGCCCCAGCATTTT. Its protein is CASGLGTGPQHF.

This chain joins TRBV7-2 and TRBJ2-7; 7 bases match TRBD2. This CDR3 comprises 17 residues. The V and J ends lost 5 bases and 5 bases, in that order; junction bases with no gene match: 18. CDR1 SGHTA and CDR2 FQGNSA come from the germline V gene. The CDR3 nucleotides read TGTGCCAGCAGCCCGAGGCGGGGAGGGAGAGATGTTGACGAGCAGTACTTC. This encodes CASSPRRGGRDVDEQYF.

V is TRBV28 and J is TRBJ2-7, with D possibly matching TRBD2 (6 bases). CDR3 length: 17 amino acids. Trimming cost V 3 bases and J 0 bases, with 18 bases left between them. Per the germline V gene, CDR1 is MDHEN and CDR2 is SYDVKM. This CDR3 is CASSFTWSSANSYEQYF. CDR3 coding DNA: TGTGCCAGCAGTTTCACTTGGTCTAGCGCTAACTCCTACGAGCAGTACTTC.

The chain couples TRBV7-2 to TRBJ2-2; 10 nucleotides line up with TRBD2. The CDR3 spans 17 residues. V was pared by 8 bases and J by 5 bases, with 14 bases of the junction left unmatched. Germline CDR1 SGHTA, CDR2 FQGNSA. CDR3 sequence reads: CASPQGSGRAGTGELFF. The CDR3 bases are TGTGCCAGCCCCCAAGGGAGCGGGAGGGCCGGAACCGGGGAGCTGTTTTTT.